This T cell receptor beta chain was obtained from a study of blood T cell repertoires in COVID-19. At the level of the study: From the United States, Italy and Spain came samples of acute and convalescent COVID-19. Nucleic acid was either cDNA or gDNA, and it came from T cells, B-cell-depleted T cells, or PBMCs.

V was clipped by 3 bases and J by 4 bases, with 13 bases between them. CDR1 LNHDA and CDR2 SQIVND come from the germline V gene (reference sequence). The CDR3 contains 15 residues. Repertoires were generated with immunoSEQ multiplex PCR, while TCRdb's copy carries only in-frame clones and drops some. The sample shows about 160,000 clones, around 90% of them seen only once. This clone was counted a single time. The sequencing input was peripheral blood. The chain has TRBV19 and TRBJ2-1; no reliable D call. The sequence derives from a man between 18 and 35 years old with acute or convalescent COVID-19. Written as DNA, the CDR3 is TGTGCCAGTAGTATCTCTACTATCCGTTACAATGAGCAGTTCTTC. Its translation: CASSISTIRYNEQFF.